A single sample gave rise to the 15 T cell receptor beta chains below, sequenced in a study of CD4 T cells in relation to SARS-CoV-2 and coronaviruses. Assay: immunoSEQ multiplex PCR; the TCRdb copy retains only in-frame clones and omits some. The table records about 21,000 clones, about 80% of them present only once. Unexposed donor CD4+ T cells date from 2011-2018, before the COVID-19 pandemic. Isolation of CD4+ T cells took place after around 11 days in culture. No antigen has been identified for these receptors. Sequencing input: CD4+ T cells from PBMCs, cultured in vitro. The receptors originated from a human donor in good health.

This clone appeared a single time. The V gene is TRBV28, the J gene TRBJ1-5; weak D call: TRBD1 (5 bases). This CDR3 comprises 16 residues. Germline V lookup: CDR1 MDHEN, CDR2 SYDVKM. V was cut by 3 bases and J by 0 bases, with 12 bases left in between. The CDR3 sequence is CASSFWGDGSNQPQHF. The CDR3 DNA sequence: TGTGCCAGCAGTTTCTGGGGGGACGGTAGCAATCAGCCCCAGCATTTT.

The rearrangement uses TRBV21-1 and TRBJ1-6. TRBV21-1 is a listed pseudogene. The length of the CDR3 is 18 residues. Here the CDR3 reads CASSRDWGAYSYNSPLHF. The CDR3 region has the DNA TGTGCCAGCAGCAGAGATTGGGGGGCGTACTCCTATAATTCACCCCTCCACTTT.

The J gene is TRBJ1-2, the V gene TRBV4-1, with 9 bases aligning to TRBD1. Germline V lookup: CDR1 MGHRA, CDR2 YSYEKL. The CDR3 contains 15 residues. Losses at the gene ends were 1 base for V and 2 bases for J; bases not matched to a gene: 2. The CDR3 DNA is TGCGCCAGCAGCCAAGGGACAGGGGACAACTATGGCTACACCTTC. Its protein product is CASSQGTGDNYGYTF.

The chain employs TRBV11-2 and TRBJ1-1; no clear D. In germline, CDR1 is SGHAT, CDR2 FQNNGV. Trimming stripped 5 bases from V and 10 bases from J, with 11 bases between. CDR3 size: 11 residues. The CDR3 nucleotides read TGTGCCAGCAGCCCCGGTTCGTCAGCTTTCTTT. Its translation is CASSPGSSAFF.

This rearrangement joins TRBV5-4 to TRBJ1-2, with D uncertain. This CDR3 has 14 residues. Germline lookup yields CDR1 SGHNT and CDR2 YYREEE (reference sequence). V dropped 0 bases and J dropped 8 bases, with 14 bases sitting between them. The CDR3 coding sequence is TGTGCCAGCAGCTTGGGAACGTGGCAGAGGGGCTACACCTTC. As protein: CASSLGTWQRGYTF.

V gene TRBV6-4 combines with J gene TRBJ2-2; D possibly corresponds to TRBD2 (5 bases). The V end was cut by 2 bases, the J end by 7 bases, with 11 bases between. The length of the CDR3 is 14 residues. Germline CDR1 MRHNA, CDR2 SNTAGT. The CDR3 sequence: CASSDPTGSGELFF. The DNA for the CDR3 is TGTGCCAGCAGTGACCCGACTGGGAGCGGGGAGCTGTTTTTT.

This clone was seen once. The rearrangement uses TRBV30 and TRBJ2-7; 7 bases agree with TRBD2. CDR1 and CDR2 (germline): GTSNPN, SVGIG (reference sequence). The CDR3 sequence is 15 residues long. The J segment lost 3 bases and the V segment lost 1 base, leaving 9 bases of the junction unmatched. CDR3 DNA: TGTGCCTGGAGTGCCCTGGCGGGAGCCCTCTACGAGCAGTACTTC. Protein: CAWSALAGALYEQYF.

The V call is TRBV19, the J call TRBJ1-2; no reliable D call. Germline-derived CDR1 and CDR2 are LNHDA and SQIVND (reference sequence). This CDR3 is built from 13 residues. V gave up 6 bases and J gave up 4 bases, with 12 bases separating them. CDR3 sequence (DNA): TGTGCCAGTAGGGACGGTCCCCTCTATGGCTACACCTTC. Residues: CASRDGPLYGYTF.

The chain recombines TRBV10-3 with TRBJ2-5, with 12 bases lining up with TRBD2. Germline V gives CDR1 ENHRY, CDR2 SYGVKD. The CDR3 has 15 residues. V shed 8 bases and J 0 bases; nucleotides not matched to a gene: 4. CDR3 protein: CAISLAGGYQETQYF. The CDR3 DNA sequence: TGTGCCATCTCCCTAGCGGGAGGGTACCAAGAGACCCAGTACTTC.

The chain couples TRBV12-5 to TRBJ2-1; TRBD2 matches at 10 bases. Trimming removed 8 bases from V and 7 bases from J; junction bases left unmatched: 11. Per the germline V gene, CDR1 is LGHNT and CDR2 is FRNRAP. The CDR3 loop spans 15 amino acids. This CDR3 is CASRIASGRRNEQFF. The CDR3 coding sequence is TGTGCTAGTAGGATTGCTAGCGGGAGACGGAATGAGCAGTTCTTC.

The chain links TRBV6-6 to TRBJ1-1, with D perhaps matching TRBD1 (6 bases). From germline, CDR1 is MNHNY and CDR2 SVGAGI (reference sequence). The CDR3 spans 16 residues. V lost 2 bases and J lost 4, with 17 bases in between. CDR3 nucleotide sequence: TGTGCCAGCAGTTACCAGCGCGGGGGGCAGACCACTGAAGCTTTCTTT. The encoded protein is CASSYQRGGQTTEAFF.

This chain uses TRBV20-1 with TRBJ2-3; no reliable D call. Trimming shortened V by 3 bases and J by 2 bases, and 12 bases separated the two germline ends. The CDR3 sequence is 14 residues long. The germline CDR1 and CDR2 sequences are DFQATT and SNEGSKA (reference sequence). The CDR3 here is CSASAWGSTDTQYF. DNA for the CDR3: TGCAGTGCTAGTGCCTGGGGATCCACAGATACGCAGTATTTT.

This clone was observed a few times. The V call is TRBV7-9, the J call TRBJ1-6, with 9 bases that match TRBD1. The germline V gene has CDR1 SEHNR and CDR2 FQNEAQ (reference sequence). The CDR3 totals 15 residues. Trimming at V came to 5 bases and at J to 5 bases, leaving 4 bases not matched to a gene. The CDR3 region has the DNA TGTGCCAGCAGCCCACAGGGGGCGGATAATTCACCCCTCCACTTT. It yields the protein CASSPQGADNSPLHF.

J is TRBJ2-7 and V is TRBV12-5, with a tentative D call TRBD1 (6 bases). Germline CDR1 is LGHNT and CDR2 is FRNRAP. V lost 7 bases, J lost 0 bases, and 16 bases lay in between. CDR3 length: 15 amino acids. CDR3 coding DNA: TGTGCTAGTGTCTTTCAGGGGTCGAGCTCCTACGAGCAGTACTTC. Protein sequence: CASVFQGSSSYEQYF.

This clone has more than one count but fewer than ten. The chain recombines TRBV30 with TRBJ2-7, with 9 nucleotides matching TRBD1. CDR1 is GTSNPN and CDR2 is SVGIG in the germline V gene (reference sequence). Germline trimming cut 2 bases from V and 0 bases from J; bases unmatched to any gene: 14. The CDR3 contains 18 residues. The CDR3: CAWSPKRRTGASSYEQYF. CDR3 nucleotides: TGTGCCTGGAGTCCCAAACGCCGGACAGGGGCAAGCTCCTACGAGCAGTACTTC.